This T cell receptor (beta chain) was identified in a study of T cells expressing NK-cell markers. Study-wide points: In about six donors, dominant NKG2C+ clonotypes were roughly 1.0-7.5% of CD8+ T cells.

With regard to this clonotype: What it binds is not known.

TCR beta cDNA was generated via 5'RACE template switching incorporating UMIs. Following a re-call of the 5' RACE reads, TCRdb has one entry per CDR3 protein and lacks DNA. The sample has 400,000 to 450,000 distinct CDR3 sequences, and its top ten clones hold more than 7%. The receptor was derived from a woman between 18 and 69 years old in good health. What was sequenced was blood T cells: a sorted CD56 or NKG2C T cell subset, CD4+ or CD8+ T cells, or bulk PBMC T cells (not recorded which).

This CDR3 is CASSVAGVAYNEQFF. V is TRBV9 and J is TRBJ2-1. CDR1 SGDLS and CDR2 YYNGEE come from the germline V gene. CDR3 length: 15 residues.